This T cell receptor (beta chain) is drawn from a study of blood T cell repertoires in COVID-19. Donors of Cohort 3 who recovered were those that had two negative PCRs, clearance, or symptom resolution. Germline loops: CDR1 MDHEN, CDR2 SYDVKM. V shed 2 bases and J 8 bases; nucleotides not matched to a gene: 0. This CDR3 spans 12 amino acids. TCRdb keeps only in-frame clones here, not all; method: immunoSEQ multiplex PCR. The sample lists about 260,000 clones, roughly nine tenths occurring once. The sample consisted of PBMCs or T cells enriched from blood (not recorded which). This chain connects TRBV28 to TRBJ1-1; 9 bases line up with TRBD1. The receptor was derived from a woman aged 50 to 65 who had recovered from COVID-19. The CDR3 loop is CASSLGQGEAFF. The CDR3 nucleotides read TGTGCCAGCAGTTTAGGACAGGGGGAAGCTTTCTTT.